One sample yielded the 30 T cell receptor beta chains listed below, sequenced in a study of long-term antiretroviral therapy in people with HIV. Sequencing relied on immunoSEQ assay v3.0, run at survey level. Generated by immunoSEQ multiplex PCR, the TCRdb table keeps only in-frame clones and is missing some. The sample lists about 22,000 clones, 82% occurring once. The input for sequencing was unsorted PBMCs, taken at the start of antiretroviral therapy. Receptors were obtained from a man between 45 and 60 years old with HIV.

This clone has just one count. This chain uses TRBV30 with TRBJ2-3; 10 bases are a match to TRBD2. Germline CDR1 and CDR2: GTSNPN and SVGIG (reference sequence). With V trimmed by 2 bases and J by 6 bases, 8 bases remained unmatched. The CDR3 loop spans 15 amino acids. CDR3 in DNA: TGTGCCTGGAGTAGCTCTATGGGACTAGCGGATACGCAGTATTTT. It translates to CAWSSSMGLADTQYF. Together with reference TRBV30 and TRBJ2-3, the CDR3 gives the full variable domain: SQTIHQWPATLVQPVGSPLSLECTVEGTSNPNLYWYRQAAGRGLQLLFYSVGIGQISSEVPQNLSASRPQDRQFILSSKKLLLSDSGFYLCAWSSSMGLADTQYFGPGTRLTVL.

The V gene is TRBV4-3, the J gene TRBJ2-7; 7 bases align to TRBD2. CDR1 is LGHNA, CDR2 YSLEER, per germline. CDR3 length: 16 amino acids. V lost 0 bases and J lost 0; bases outside the gene matches: 5. CDR3 sequence reads: CASSQDSGDPSYEQYF. The CDR3 coding sequence is TGCGCCAGCAGCCAAGACAGCGGGGACCCCTCCTACGAGCAGTACTTC.

The chain combines TRBV5-6 with TRBJ1-6; D unresolved. V lost 4 bases to trimming and J lost 0 bases, with 11 bases between them. The V gene's germline CDR1 is SGHDT and CDR2 YYEEEE. The CDR3 contains 16 residues. The CDR3 region is CASSLGGSSYNSPLHF. In DNA, the CDR3 is TGTGCCAGCAGCCTAGGAGGGAGCTCCTATAATTCACCCCTCCACTTT.

This clone occurred a few times. Because the CDR3 is missing its conserved closing phenylalanine or tryptophan, this is likely a read error. The DNA is left out, because the CDR3 cannot be placed on it with certainty; the CDR3 is given as TCRdb lists it. The V call is TRBV10-3, the J call TRBJ1-1. The CDR3 length is 11 residues, termini included. The germline gives CDR1 ENHRY, CDR2 SYGVKD. The CDR3 is CAISESVYMAV.

This clone has only a few counts. The chain combines TRBV11-2 with TRBJ2-1; D unclear. CDR3 length: 14 amino acids. V was clipped by 1 base and J by 5 bases, with 9 bases between them. Germline CDR1 reads SGHAT; CDR2 reads FQNNGV. This CDR3 is CASSLVVRHNEQFF. The CDR3 coding sequence is TGTGCCAGCAGCTTAGTCGTACGGCACAATGAGCAGTTCTTC.

The chain joins TRBV15 to TRBJ1-1, with D uncertain. CDR3 length: 13 residues. Deletions cut 1 base from V and 1 base from J, with 4 bases between. Per the germline V gene, CDR1 is LNHNV and CDR2 is YYDKDF (reference sequence). CDR3 DNA: TGTGCCACCAGCAGAGTTTCGAACACTGAAGCTTTCTTT. Protein product: CATSRVSNTEAFF.

CDR3 in amino acids: CASSSPYTDTQYF. CDR3 in DNA: TGTGCCAGCAGCTCCCCGTACACAGATACGCAGTATTTT. The chain combines TRBV7-9 with TRBJ2-3; no clear D gene. There are 13 residues in the CDR3. The germline CDR1 and CDR2 sequences are SEHNR and FQNEAQ (reference sequence). V was shortened by 4 bases and J by 2 bases, with 7 bases between the two germline ends.

This clone was picked up a small number of times. The genes are TRBV9 and TRBJ2-5; either TRBD1 or TRBD2 may fit D (6 bases each). V lost 2 bases to trimming and J lost 5 bases, with 16 bases between them. Germline V gene lookup returns CDR1 SGDLS and CDR2 YYNGEE. The CDR3 is made up of 15 amino acids. The CDR3, as DNA: TGTGCCAGCAGCGTGGGAGAGGGGGGCGGGGAGACCCAGTACTTC. It specifies CASSVGEGGGETQYF.

This clone has only one observation. This chain uses TRBV10-3 with TRBJ2-3, with 8 bases matching TRBD1. J lost 3 bases, V lost 3 bases, and 5 bases had no gene match. The germline V gene has CDR1 ENHRY and CDR2 SYGVKD. The CDR3 consists of 15 residues. The CDR3 spells CAISDSGQGTDTQYF. The CDR3 nucleotides are TGTGCCATCAGTGACTCCGGACAGGGTACAGATACGCAGTATTTT.

This sequence joins TRBV7-9 and TRBJ1-4; 12 bases line up with TRBD1. V shed 1 base and J 8 bases; nucleotides not matched to a gene: 2. The CDR3 runs to 15 residues. The germline CDR1 and CDR2 sequences are SEHNR and FQNEAQ (reference sequence). The DNA for the CDR3 is TGTGCCAGCAGCTTAGGGGACAGGGGGCAAGAAAAACTGTTTTTT. Amino acid sequence: CASSLGDRGQEKLFF.

V and J are TRBV6-5 and TRBJ1-2; TRBD1 matches at 9 bases. CDR1 and CDR2 from the germline V gene are MNHEY and SVGAGI. The J segment lost 8 bases and the V segment lost 5 bases, leaving 6 bases of the junction unmatched. The CDR3 covers 13 residues. CDR3: CASSPGTGNGYTF. CDR3 nucleotide sequence: TGTGCCAGCAGTCCCGGGACAGGGAACGGCTACACCTTC.

This clone has a handful of counts. The rearrangement joins TRBV6-6 to TRBJ1-1; 8 bases align to TRBD1. CDR1 and CDR2 (germline): MNHNY, SVGAGI (reference sequence). V lost 7 bases, J lost 10 bases, and 11 bases stayed unmatched. The CDR3 length is 13 residues. CDR3 DNA: TGTGCCAGCACTCTGACAGGGGCCCGTCGAGCTTTCTTT. Encoded protein: CASTLTGARRAFF.

The rearrangement uses TRBV2 and TRBJ2-1; 7 nucleotides agree with TRBD1. The CDR3 covers 16 residues. Trimming took 0 bases from V and 7 from J; bases not matched to a gene: 9. Germline CDR1 is SNHLY and CDR2 is FYNNEI. The CDR3 sequence: CASSEAHRGTGNEQFF. CDR3 bases: TGTGCCAGCAGTGAAGCGCACAGGGGAACTGGGAATGAGCAGTTCTTC.

The V gene is TRBV10-3, the J gene TRBJ2-2; possibly TRBD1 for D (5 bases). V lost 5 bases and J 0 bases, leaving 19 bases between the germline ends. The CDR3 runs 18 residues. CDR1 ENHRY and CDR2 SYGVKD come from the germline V gene. The CDR3 sequence: CAISKSSSKGANTGELFF. CDR3 DNA: TGTGCCATCAGTAAAAGTTCAAGTAAAGGGGCGAACACCGGGGAGCTGTTTTTT.

For this clone: Germline is not matched at one junction end, which may reflect a read error. CDR3 protein: CASSFRGGTATF. The CDR3, as DNA: TGTGCCAGCAGCTTTAGGGGCGGGACGGCGACCTTT. This chain links TRBV7-2 with TRBJ2-2, with a tentative D call TRBD2 (6 bases). The CDR3 has 12 residues. Germline V gene data show CDR1 as SGHTA and CDR2 as FQGNSA.

In its sample, this clone was seen once. J is TRBJ2-7 and V is TRBV30; 11 bases match TRBD1. Germline V gene data show CDR1 as GTSNPN and CDR2 as SVGIG (reference sequence). The V segment lost 1 base and the J segment 3 bases; nucleotides outside the gene matches: 5. The CDR3 runs 15 residues. The CDR3 nucleotides read TGTGCCTGGAGTGAAGGGACAGGGGGATTCTACGAGCAGTACTTC. Protein: CAWSEGTGGFYEQYF.

The chain employs TRBV7-9 and TRBJ1-1; D gene ambiguous. The CDR3 consists of 12 residues. Trimming removed 5 bases from V and 9 bases from J, with 13 bases in between. Germline CDR1 reads SEHNR; CDR2 reads FQNEAQ (reference sequence). The CDR3 reads CASSRVREKAFF. The CDR3 DNA reads TGTGCCAGCAGCCGGGTCCGGGAAAAAGCTTTCTTT.

The V and J genes are TRBV19 and TRBJ1-1; 8 bases are shared with TRBD1. Germline assignment: CDR1 LNHDA and CDR2 SQIVND (reference sequence). With 6 bases clipped from V and 1 base from J, the junction kept 13 bases outside the gene matches. The CDR3 runs 17 residues. This CDR3 is CASRDNSGQGWNTEAFF. CDR3 nucleotides: TGTGCCAGTAGGGACAATTCCGGACAGGGATGGAACACTGAAGCTTTCTTT.

The chain combines TRBV18 with TRBJ2-1, with D hard to call. Germline lookup yields CDR1 KGHSH and CDR2 LQKENI. The CDR3 is 13 residues long. Deletions cut 4 bases from V and 4 bases from J, with 8 bases between. The CDR3 here is CASSREQYNEQFF. CDR3 DNA sequence: TGTGCCAGCTCACGGGAACAGTACAATGAGCAGTTCTTC.

The V and J genes are TRBV7-9 and TRBJ1-6; D is unresolved. Trimming cost V 8 bases and J 3 bases, with 11 bases left between them. Germline-derived CDR1 and CDR2 are SEHNR and FQNEAQ (reference sequence). The CDR3 consists of 14 residues. The DNA of the CDR3 is TGTGCCAGCGGACGGCTCAACTATAATTCACCCCTCCACTTT. Residues: CASGRLNYNSPLHF.

The rearrangement joins TRBV5-4 to TRBJ1-2; 10 nucleotides line up with TRBD1. V lost 0 bases, J lost 5 bases, and 4 bases stayed unmatched. CDR3 length equals 15 residues. Looked up from germline, CDR1 is SGHNT and CDR2 is YYREEE (reference sequence). CDR3 coding DNA: TGTGCCAGCAGCTTGGTTGGGACAGGGGAATATGGCTACACCTTC. It specifies CASSLVGTGEYGYTF. Using reference TRBV5-4 and TRBJ1-2 for the parts outside the CDR3, the full variable domain is ETGVTQSPTHLIKTRGQQVTLRCSSQSGHNTVSWYQQALGQGPQFIFQYYREEENGRGNFPPRFSGLQFPNYSSELNVNALELDDSALYLCASSLVGTGEYGYTFGSGTRLTVV.

This chain uses TRBV7-2 with TRBJ2-7; unclear D gene. This CDR3 has 13 amino acids. In germline, CDR1 is SGHTA, CDR2 FQGNSA. V lost 5 bases to trimming and J lost 7 bases, with 15 bases between them. The CDR3 spells CASSPHNYGEQYF. In nucleotides, the CDR3 is TGTGCCAGCAGCCCTCACAACTACGGGGAGCAGTACTTC.

V and J are TRBV10-3 and TRBJ2-5, with unresolved D. The V end lost 1 base, the J end lost 2 bases, and 5 bases lay between the germline ends. The CDR3 spans 13 residues. Germline CDR1 reads ENHRY; CDR2 reads SYGVKD. The CDR3 loop reads CAISEYGQETQYF. CDR3 in DNA: TGTGCCATCAGTGAGTACGGGCAAGAGACCCAGTACTTC.

The genes are TRBV6-1 and TRBJ1-5, with a possible D match to TRBD1 (6 bases). Per germline, CDR1 MNHNS and CDR2 SASEGT. V was pared by 2 bases and J by 7 bases, with 12 bases between. CDR3 length: 14 residues. The CDR3 here is CASSELGGGQPQHF. CDR3 coding DNA: TGTGCCAGCAGTGAATTAGGGGGAGGACAGCCCCAGCATTTT.

The chain combines TRBV30 with TRBJ1-6; D remains unclear. The CDR3 has 11 amino acids. V lost 3 bases and J lost 10, with 7 bases in between. Germline assignment: CDR1 GTSNPN and CDR2 SVGIG (reference sequence). DNA of the CDR3: TGTGCCTGGAGCCAGGAATCACCCCTCCACTTT. It is translated as CAWSQESPLHF.

The chain joins TRBV11-3 to TRBJ1-2; D is possibly TRBD1 (5 bases). This CDR3 region has 13 residues. The V gene's germline CDR1 is SGHNT and CDR2 YENEEA. Trimming stripped 0 bases from V and 5 bases from J, with 7 bases between. The CDR3 nucleotides are TGTGCCAGCAGCTTAGACCGGGGGTATGGCTACACCTTC. Amino acid sequence: CASSLDRGYGYTF.

V is TRBV27 and J is TRBJ1-1; TRBD1 matches at 7 bases. Trimming took 5 bases from V and 8 from J; bases not matched to a gene: 11. The CDR3 is 14 residues long. The germline CDR1 and CDR2 sequences are MNHEY and SMNVEV (reference sequence). The CDR3 DNA sequence: TGTGCCAGCAGTAGAAAACTCACAGGGGCGGAAGCTTTCTTT. Translation gives CASSRKLTGAEAFF.

The chain links TRBV4-1 to TRBJ2-1, with TRBD2 matching over 11 bases. The V gene's germline CDR1 is MGHRA and CDR2 YSYEKL. The CDR3 runs 14 residues. V shed 6 bases, J shed 8 bases, and the junction held 6 bases outside the gene matches. This chain's CDR3 is CASRVAGGNYEQFF. In nucleotides, the CDR3 is TGCGCCAGCAGGGTAGCGGGAGGGAATTATGAGCAGTTCTTC.

The chain employs TRBV9 and TRBJ2-3, with D unresolved. The CDR3 spans 17 residues. Germline CDR1 reads SGDLS; CDR2 reads YYNGEE. V lost 0 bases, J lost 0 bases, and 14 bases lay in between. The CDR3 loop reads CASSVADRRTSTDTQYF. CDR3 nucleotides: TGTGCCAGCAGCGTAGCCGATAGGAGAACCAGCACAGATACGCAGTATTTT.

The sample holds a few counts of this clone. The chain combines TRBV30 with TRBJ2-2; D might be TRBD1 or TRBD2, each matching 5 bases. The V end lost 3 bases, the J end lost 5 bases, and 10 bases lay between the germline ends. Per germline, CDR1 GTSNPN and CDR2 SVGIG (reference sequence). The CDR3 is 13 residues long. In DNA, the CDR3 is TGTGCCTGGAGGGCAGGGAGTACCGGGGAGCTGTTTTTT. This translates into CAWRAGSTGELFF.